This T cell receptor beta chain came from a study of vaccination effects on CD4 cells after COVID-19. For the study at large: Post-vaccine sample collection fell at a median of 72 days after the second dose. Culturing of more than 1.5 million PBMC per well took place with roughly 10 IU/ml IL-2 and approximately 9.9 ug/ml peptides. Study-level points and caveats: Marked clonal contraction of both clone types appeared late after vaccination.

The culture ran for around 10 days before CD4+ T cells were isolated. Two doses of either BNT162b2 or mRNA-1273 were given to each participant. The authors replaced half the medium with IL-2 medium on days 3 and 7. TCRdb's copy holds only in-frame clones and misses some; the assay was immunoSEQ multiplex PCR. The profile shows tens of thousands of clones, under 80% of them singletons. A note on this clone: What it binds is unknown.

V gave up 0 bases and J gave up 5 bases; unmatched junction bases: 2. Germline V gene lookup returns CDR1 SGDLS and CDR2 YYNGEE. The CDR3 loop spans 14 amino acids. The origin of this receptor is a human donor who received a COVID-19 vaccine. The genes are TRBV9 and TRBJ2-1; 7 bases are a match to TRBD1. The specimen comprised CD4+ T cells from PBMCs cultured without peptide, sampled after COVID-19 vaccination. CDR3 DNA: TGTGCCAGCAGCGTAGGACAGGGTAACAATGAGCAGTTCTTC. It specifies CASSVGQGNNEQFF. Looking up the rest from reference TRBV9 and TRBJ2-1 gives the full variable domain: DSGVTQTPKHLITATGQRVTLRCSPRSGDLSVYWYQQSLDQGLQFLIQYYNGEERAKGNILERFSAQQFPDLHSELNLSSLELGDSALYFCASSVGQGNNEQFFGPGTRLTVL.